This T cell receptor (beta chain) was sequenced for a study of T cell changes during pregnancy in multiple sclerosis. Only in-frame clones appear in the TCRdb table, and some are missing; sequencing was by immunoSEQ multiplex PCR. The sample lists tens of thousands of clones, roughly 93% seen once, with around 1.8% in the top ten. V lost 1 base and J lost 1, with 6 bases in between. The CDR3 contains 14 residues. CDR1 and CDR2 (germline): SGHAT, FQNNGV. This clone was observed once. The rearrangement links TRBV11-2 to TRBJ2-3; D is uncertain. This clonotype was obtained from a female donor with multiple sclerosis, enrolled in a pregnancy study. This specimen consisted of peripheral blood, obtained after pregnancy. DNA of the CDR3: TGTGCCAGCAGCTTAGGGAGTGGCACAGATACGCAGTATTTT. It is translated as CASSLGSGTDTQYF.